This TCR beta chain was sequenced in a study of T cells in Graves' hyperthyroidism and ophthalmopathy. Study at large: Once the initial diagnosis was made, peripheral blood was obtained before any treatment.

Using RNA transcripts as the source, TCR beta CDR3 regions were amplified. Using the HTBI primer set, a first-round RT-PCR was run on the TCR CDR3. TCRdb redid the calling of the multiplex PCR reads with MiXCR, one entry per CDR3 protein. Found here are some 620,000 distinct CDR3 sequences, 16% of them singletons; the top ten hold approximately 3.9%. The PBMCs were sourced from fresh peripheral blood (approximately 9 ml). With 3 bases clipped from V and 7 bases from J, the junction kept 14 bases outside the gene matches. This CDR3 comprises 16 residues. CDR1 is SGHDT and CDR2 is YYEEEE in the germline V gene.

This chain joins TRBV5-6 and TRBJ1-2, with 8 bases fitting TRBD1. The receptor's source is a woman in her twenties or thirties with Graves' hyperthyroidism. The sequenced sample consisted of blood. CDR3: CASSSPFGQGRAGYTF. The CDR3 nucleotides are TGTGCCAGCAGCTCTCCCTTTGGACAGGGCAGAGCTGGCTACACCTTC. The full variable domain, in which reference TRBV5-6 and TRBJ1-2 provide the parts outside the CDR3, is DAGVTQSPTHLIKTRGQQVTLRCSPKSGHDTVSWYQQALGQGPQFIFQYYEEEERQRGNFPDRFSGHQFPNYSSELNVNALLLGDSALYLCASSSPFGQGRAGYTFGSGTRLTVV.